These 32 T cell receptor beta chains were sequenced from one sample in a study of glioma-infiltrating T cells after dendritic cell vaccination. Profiling relied on immunoSEQ multiplex PCR, and the TCRdb table lists in-frame clones only, not all of them. The sample comprises tens of thousands of clones, more than 75% of which are singletons, and about 8.1% rests with the top ten. Indicated time point: after dendritic cell vaccination, including at tumor progression/relapse. The input for sequencing was blood, taken after dendritic cell vaccination. These receptor sequences come from a human donor with glioblastoma.

The chain couples TRBV5-4 to TRBJ1-6; D may be TRBD1 (6 bases). The CDR3 has 15 residues. Germline V gene lookup returns CDR1 SGHNT and CDR2 YYREEE (reference sequence). V gave up 4 bases and J gave up 4 bases, with 12 bases separating them. The CDR3 DNA sequence: TGTGCCAGCAGCCGGCCAGGACAGTATAATTCACCCCTCCACTTT. It codes for CASSRPGQYNSPLHF.

The J gene is TRBJ1-6, the V gene TRBV25-1; D is uncertain. Germline loops: CDR1 MGHDK, CDR2 SYGVNS. V lost 3 bases and J 8 bases, leaving 14 bases between the germline ends. The CDR3 runs 15 residues. CDR3 loop: CASSDRPQRHSPLHF. CDR3 nucleotide sequence: TGTGCCAGCAGTGACCGTCCCCAGAGGCATTCACCCCTCCACTTT.

The chain has TRBV5-6 and TRBJ1-3, with D hard to call. V was shortened by 0 bases and J by 1 base, with 11 bases between the two germline ends. The CDR3 has 16 residues. Germline V gene sequence: CDR1 SGHDT, CDR2 YYEEEE. The CDR3 sequence is CASSLGPPASGNTIYF. The CDR3 nucleotides read TGTGCCAGCAGCTTGGGCCCCCCCGCGTCTGGAAACACCATATATTTT. The full variable domain, completed using reference TRBV5-6 and TRBJ1-3, is DAGVTQSPTHLIKTRGQQVTLRCSPKSGHDTVSWYQQALGQGPQFIFQYYEEEERQRGNFPDRFSGHQFPNYSSELNVNALLLGDSALYLCASSLGPPASGNTIYFGEGSWLTVV.

This clone is labeled as medium-sized. V usage is TRBV6-1 and J usage is TRBJ1-2, with a weak D call TRBD1 (6 bases). This CDR3 has 16 amino acids. V lost 3 bases and J lost 1, with 15 bases in between. Germline values: CDR1 MNHNS, CDR2 SASEGT. In DNA, the CDR3 is TGTGCCAGCAGTGATATAGACAGGACTCATAACTATGGCTACACCTTC. This encodes CASSDIDRTHNYGYTF.

This sequence joins TRBV27 and TRBJ1-4; 7 bases are a match to TRBD1. V was clipped by 3 bases and J by 4 bases; unmatched bases: 2. The CDR3 length is 14 residues. CDR1 is MNHEY and CDR2 is SMNVEV in the germline V gene (reference sequence). CDR3: CASSFGTVNEKLFF. The CDR3 nucleotides are TGTGCCAGCAGTTTCGGGACAGTTAATGAAAAACTGTTTTTT.

This clone is a singleton in its sample. The rearrangement links TRBV28 to TRBJ2-2, with TRBD2 matching over 7 bases. After removal of 3 bases from V and 2 bases from J, the junction contained 6 bases not matched to a gene. The germline V gene has CDR1 MDHEN and CDR2 SYDVKM. This CDR3 is 16 amino acids long. The CDR3 reads CASSLYGGTNTGELFF. As DNA, the CDR3 is TGTGCCAGCAGTTTGTACGGGGGGACCAACACCGGGGAGCTGTTTTTT.

The chain joins TRBV5-1 to TRBJ1-1; D remains ambiguous. The CDR3 contains 14 residues. Trimming cost V 3 bases and J 6 bases, with 15 bases left between them. Germline CDR1 reads SGHRS; CDR2 reads YFSETQ. The CDR3 loop reads CASSSRSRGSEAFF. In DNA, the CDR3 is TGCGCCAGCAGCTCCAGGTCCCGTGGTTCTGAAGCTTTCTTT.

The J gene is TRBJ2-2, the V gene TRBV6-5; D may be TRBD2 (6 bases). From germline, CDR1 is MNHEY and CDR2 SVGAGI. This CDR3 has 15 residues. The V gene lost 6 bases and the J gene lost 1 base, with 12 bases spanning the gap. CDR3 amino acids: CASSPSGGNTGELFF. The CDR3 DNA sequence: TGTGCCAGCAGCCCATCCGGGGGGAACACCGGGGAGCTGTTTTTT.

This sequence joins TRBV6-1 and TRBJ1-2; 9 bases match TRBD1. The germline gives CDR1 MNHNS, CDR2 SASEGT. V lost 0 bases and J lost 4; bases outside the gene matches: 15. The CDR3 spans 19 residues. Here the CDR3 reads CASSEALRDREFIFYGYTF. In DNA, the CDR3 is TGTGCCAGCAGTGAAGCGCTTCGGGACAGGGAATTTATCTTCTATGGCTACACCTTC.

V is TRBV29-1 and J is TRBJ2-3; tentative D call: TRBD1 (5 bases). Trimming removed 4 bases at V and 1 base at J, with 9 bases between. Germline values: CDR1 SQVTM, CDR2 ANQGSEA. The CDR3 is 13 residues long. CDR3 sequence: CSVVKTGTDTQYF. CDR3 nucleotides: TGCAGCGTTGTAAAGACAGGCACAGATACGCAGTATTTT.

The V and J genes are TRBV10-3 and TRBJ1-2; tentatively, D is TRBD1 (5 bases). Germline V gives CDR1 ENHRY, CDR2 SYGVKD. Trimming shortened V by 1 base and J by 4 bases, and 13 bases separated the two germline ends. The CDR3 has 15 amino acids. The CDR3 loop is CAISEWAGRTYGYTF. The DNA for the CDR3 is TGTGCCATCAGTGAGTGGGCAGGGCGTACCTATGGCTACACCTTC.

In DNA, the CDR3 is TGTGCCAGCAGCGCCAACAGGGTGGTGAACACTGAAGCTTTCTTT. Translation gives CASSANRVVNTEAFF. The V call is TRBV5-4, the J call TRBJ1-1, with D possibly matching TRBD1 (6 bases). V was pared by 4 bases and J by 0 bases, with 13 bases between. CDR1 is SGHNT and CDR2 is YYREEE in the germline V gene (reference sequence). The CDR3 contains 15 residues.

The chain is built from TRBV4-2 and TRBJ2-7; D may be TRBD2 (7 bases). The CDR3 consists of 16 residues. Germline V gives CDR1 LGHNA, CDR2 YNFKEQ. Trimming pared 2 bases from V and 2 bases from J, leaving 16 bases between. The CDR3 region is CASSQSLRGRPYEQYF. DNA of the CDR3: TGTGCCAGCAGCCAATCCCTGCGGGGGCGACCCTACGAGCAGTACTTC.

Comments on this clone: One end of the junction varies from germline; a read error may be responsible. The rearrangement uses TRBV7-7 and TRBJ2-7; possible D gene TRBD1, 5 bases. Germline V gene lookup returns CDR1 SSHAT and CDR2 FNYEAQ (reference sequence). The CDR3 runs to 14 residues. The CDR3 sequence: CASSLSRQSYEQYF. In DNA, the CDR3 is TGTGCTAGCAGCTTGTCCCGACAGTCCTACGAGCAGTACTTC. The variable domain in full, with the rest retrieved from reference TRBV7-7 and TRBJ2-7, is GAGVSQSPRYKVTKRGQDVTLRCDPISSHATLYWYQQALGQGPEFLTYFNYEAQPDKSGLPSDRFSAERPEGSISTLTIQRTEQRDSAMYRCASSLSRQSYEQYFGPGTRLTVT.

The rearrangement uses TRBV7-2 and TRBJ2-1; 7 nucleotides line up with TRBD2. The germline V gene has CDR1 SGHTA and CDR2 FQGNSA. The V gene end was trimmed by 3 bases and the J gene end by 7 bases; junction bases not matched to a gene: 6. The CDR3 extends over 14 amino acids. DNA of the CDR3: TGTGCCAGCAGCTTTTATGGGGGAGGGAATGAGCAGTTCTTC. Amino acids: CASSFYGGGNEQFF.

This clone has just a few counts. The gene calls are TRBV9 and TRBJ2-3; 11 bases agree with TRBD1. The CDR3 contains 17 residues. Losses at the gene ends were 0 bases for V and 0 bases for J; bases not matched to a gene: 3. The germline V gene encodes CDR1 SGDLS and CDR2 YYNGEE. The chain's CDR3 is CASSVGTGGGSTDTQYF. The CDR3 region has the DNA TGTGCCAGCAGCGTAGGGACAGGGGGCGGTAGCACAGATACGCAGTATTTT.

Only a few counts were recorded for this clone. The rearrangement links TRBV5-4 to TRBJ2-1; no firm D call. Trimming took 0 bases from V and 5 from J, leaving 9 bases between them. CDR1 is SGHNT, CDR2 YYREEE, per germline (reference sequence). The CDR3 spans 14 residues. CDR3 loop: CASSLVPTHNEQFF. CDR3 nucleotide sequence: TGTGCCAGCAGCTTGGTTCCGACTCACAATGAGCAGTTCTTC.

This clone was seen more than once but under ten times. The V and J genes are TRBV7-2 and TRBJ1-5; unclear D gene. V was cut by 5 bases and J by 0 bases, with 8 bases left in between. Germline-derived CDR1 and CDR2 are SGHTA and FQGNSA. There are 14 residues in the CDR3. The CDR3 coding sequence is TGTGCCAGCAGCGAGTACGATAGCAATCAGCCCCAGCATTTT. It yields the protein CASSEYDSNQPQHF. The complete variable domain, with remaining parts taken from reference TRBV7-2 and TRBJ1-5, reads GAGVSQSPSNKVTEKGKDVELRCDPISGHTALYWYRQSLGQGLEFLIYFQGNSAPDKSGLPSDRFSAERTGGSVSTLTIQRTQQEDSAVYLCASSEYDSNQPQHFGDGTRLSIL.

The rearrangement links TRBV5-8 to TRBJ2-3, with D possibly being TRBD2 (5 bases). The CDR3 sequence is 15 residues long. Trimming cost V 3 bases and J 7 bases, with 18 bases left between them. The germline gives CDR1 SGHTS, CDR2 YDEGEE. The CDR3 DNA is TGTGCCAGCAGCTCGGGCCCAGCGGCGCGAAATACGCAGTATTTT. It codes for CASSSGPAARNTQYF. Full variable domain (missing parts from reference TRBV5-8 and TRBJ2-3): EAGVTQSPTHLIKTRGQQATLRCSPISGHTSVYWYQQALGLGLQFLLWYDEGEERNRGNFPPRFSGRQFPNYSSELNVNALELEDSALYLCASSSGPAARNTQYFGPGTRLTVL.

J is TRBJ2-2 and V is TRBV5-1; D is ambiguous. V was shortened by 7 bases and J by 0 bases, with 7 bases between the two germline ends. The germline V gene has CDR1 SGHRS and CDR2 YFSETQ. The CDR3 contains 13 residues. CDR3 sequence reads: CASSTTNTGELFF. CDR3 sequence (DNA): TGCGCCAGCTCGACAACGAACACCGGGGAGCTGTTTTTT. The whole variable domain, filled in from reference TRBV5-1 and TRBJ2-2, reads KAGVTQTPRYLIKTRGQQVTLSCSPISGHRSVSWYQQTPGQGLQFLFEYFSETQRNKGNFPGRFSGRQFSNSRSEMNVSTLELGDSALYLCASSTTNTGELFFGEGSRLTVL.

This rearrangement joins TRBV6-6 to TRBJ2-2; 9 bases agree with TRBD1. From germline, CDR1 is MNHNY and CDR2 SVGAGI (reference sequence). The V gene end was trimmed by 3 bases and the J gene end by 3 bases; junction bases not matched to a gene: 5. This CDR3 spans 16 amino acids. CDR3 protein: CASSYPTGGYTGELFF. CDR3 in DNA: TGTGCCAGCAGTTATCCGACAGGGGGATACACCGGGGAGCTGTTTTTT.

The chain carries TRBV11-2 and TRBJ2-5; a possible D gene is TRBD2 (6 bases). CDR1 and CDR2 (germline): SGHAT, FQNNGV. This CDR3 contains 15 residues. Trimming removed 5 bases from V and 1 base from J, with 14 bases in between. This CDR3 is CASSGVADIQETQYF. The DNA for the CDR3 is TGTGCCAGCAGCGGCGTAGCGGATATCCAAGAGACCCAGTACTTC.

The chain recombines TRBV27 with TRBJ2-1; TRBD2 aligns across 8 bases. Losses at the gene ends were 6 bases for V and 2 bases for J; bases not matched to a gene: 9. Germline V lookup: CDR1 MNHEY, CDR2 SMNVEV (reference sequence). The CDR3 runs to 16 residues. The CDR3 loop reads CASSPRGGRAYNEQFF. The CDR3 nucleotides read TGTGCCAGCAGCCCCCGGGGGGGTCGGGCCTACAATGAGCAGTTCTTC.

This clone was detected a few times. The V gene is TRBV5-1, the J gene TRBJ1-4, with D perhaps matching TRBD1 (5 bases). The germline V and J ends were trimmed by 5 bases and 0 bases, with 11 bases remaining between them. The length of the CDR3 is 15 residues. The germline CDR1 and CDR2 sequences are SGHRS and YFSETQ. The CDR3 reads CASRETVATNEKLFF. For the CDR3, the DNA is TGCGCCAGCAGAGAGACAGTTGCAACTAATGAAAAACTGTTTTTT.

This clone has only a few counts. The chain carries TRBV7-3 and TRBJ2-3, with TRBD2 matching 7 bases. J lost 6 bases, V lost 0 bases, and 9 bases had no gene match. This CDR3 is built from 16 residues. Germline V gene data show CDR1 as SGHTA and CDR2 as FQGTGA. CDR3 residues: CASSLTAPGGSDTQYF. The CDR3 DNA reads TGTGCCAGCAGCTTAACCGCTCCCGGGGGGTCGGATACGCAGTATTTT.

This clone showed up just a few times. This chain connects TRBV7-5 to TRBJ2-7; the table's D call of TRBD2 was not tested on the DNA. TRBV7-5 is classified as a pseudogene. The CDR3 is 14 amino acids. CDR3 residues: CASSSLAGTYEQYF. CDR3 bases: TGTGCCAGCAGCTCGCTAGCGGGGACCTACGAGCAGTACTTC.

The chain is built from TRBV29-1 and TRBJ2-1; TRBD1 agrees at 11 bases. V shed 4 bases and J 8 bases; nucleotides not matched to a gene: 10. Germline CDR1 reads SQVTM; CDR2 reads ANQGSEA. The CDR3 has 15 amino acids. The CDR3 nucleotides read TGCAGCGTTGGGGCCGGGACAGGGGGTATCGATGAGCAGTTCTTC. As protein: CSVGAGTGGIDEQFF.

The chain recombines TRBV6-4 with TRBJ1-1; no clear D gene. Germline V lookup: CDR1 MRHNA, CDR2 SNTAGT. The V end was cut by 3 bases, the J end by 0 bases, with 8 bases between. This CDR3 comprises 14 residues. The CDR3: CASSENSLNTEAFF. CDR3 DNA: TGTGCCAGCAGTGAGAACAGCTTGAACACTGAAGCTTTCTTT.

The genes are TRBV6-6 and TRBJ1-5; D not certain. The V end was cut by 5 bases, the J end by 3 bases, with 8 bases between. Germline CDR1 is MNHNY and CDR2 is SVGAGI (reference sequence). The length of the CDR3 is 13 residues. CDR3 DNA sequence: TGTGCCAGCAGTCCAGGACTCAATCAGCCCCAGCATTTT. This sequence encodes CASSPGLNQPQHF.

The chain joins TRBV30 to TRBJ2-5, with D possibly TRBD2 on 6 matching bases. This CDR3 comprises 16 residues. V dropped 4 bases and J dropped 5 bases, with 23 bases sitting between them. The germline CDR1 and CDR2 sequences are GTSNPN and SVGIG (reference sequence). CDR3 bases: TGTGCCTGGAAACCGCCCAACAAACCCCGGGGGGAGACCCAGTACTTC. Amino acid sequence: CAWKPPNKPRGETQYF.

This clone has a single count. The rearrangement joins TRBV6-1 to TRBJ1-1; unclear D gene. The length of the CDR3 is 15 residues. The ends were cut back, 7 bases at V and 1 base at J, with 16 bases in the middle. The germline CDR1 and CDR2 sequences are MNHNS and SASEGT. The CDR3 DNA follows: TGTGCCAGCATCCAATCGGGAACGGAGAACACTGAAGCTTTCTTT. As protein: CASIQSGTENTEAFF.

The chain couples TRBV7-2 to TRBJ2-3; TRBD2 matches 13 bases. CDR3 size: 16 residues. V lost 5 bases to trimming and J lost 4 bases; unmatched junction nucleotides: 6. Per germline, CDR1 SGHTA and CDR2 FQGNSA. CDR3 bases: TGTGCCAGCAGCCCAACCGGGACTAGCGGGGCAGATACGCAGTATTTT. The encoded protein is CASSPTGTSGADTQYF.